Listed here are 11 T cell receptor beta chains from one sample, sequenced in a study of cytomegalovirus exposure and HLA in healthy donors. PCR was performed using 60 Vbeta and 13 Jbeta primers. Libraries were prepared by immunoSEQ multiplex PCR; TCRdb keeps only in-frame clonotypes and omits some of them. The table has about 170,000 clones, less than 80% seen once; the top ten hold just under 3%. Sequences were obtained from PBMCs. The receptors originated from a man aged 40-49 years in good health and CMV-seronegative.

Notes on this clone: Additional DNA sequences in this sample encode the identical CDR3. The J gene is TRBJ1-6, the V gene TRBV6-6, with 7 bases lining up with TRBD1. J lost 3 bases, V lost 6 bases, and 2 bases had no gene match. The CDR3 is 14 amino acids. Germline CDR1 and CDR2: MNHNY and SVGAGI (reference sequence). The CDR3 DNA is TGTGCCAGCAGCCGGGACAGCTATAATTCACCCCTCCACTTT. It is translated as CASSRDSYNSPLHF.

J is TRBJ1-3 and V is TRBV5-1; TRBD1 might be the D (6 bases). With 5 bases removed from V and 4 bases from J, the gap between germline ends came to 19 bases. CDR1 SGHRS and CDR2 YFSETQ come from the germline V gene. The CDR3 runs to 16 residues. The CDR3 loop reads CASRTGQGRGGNTIYF. Here the CDR3 DNA reads TGCGCCAGCAGAACTGGTCAGGGGCGAGGAGGAAACACCATATATTTT.

This clone was counted only a few times. The rearrangement uses TRBV5-4 and TRBJ2-1; TRBD2 aligns across 8 bases. The V and J ends lost 0 bases and 1 base, in that order; junction bases with no gene match: 0. The germline gives CDR1 SGHNT, CDR2 YYREEE (reference sequence). CDR3 length: 15 amino acids. The DNA for the CDR3 is TGTGCCAGCAGCTTGGTAGCGGGGTCCTACAATGAGCAGTTCTTC. As protein: CASSLVAGSYNEQFF.

The V and J genes are TRBV7-9 and TRBJ2-5; maybe TRBD1 (6 bases). V dropped 5 bases and J dropped 2 bases, with 12 bases sitting between them. Germline V gene data show CDR1 as SEHNR and CDR2 as FQNEAQ (reference sequence). The CDR3 runs to 14 residues. The CDR3 region has the DNA TGTGCCAGCAGCCGAAGGACAGAGCAAGAGACCCAGTACTTC. Translation: CASSRRTEQETQYF.

This sequence joins TRBV5-1 and TRBJ1-2; 9 bases agree with TRBD1. In germline, CDR1 is SGHRS, CDR2 YFSETQ. This CDR3 spans 16 amino acids. Trimming cost V 3 bases and J 5 bases; bases outside gene matches: 11. As DNA, the CDR3 is TGCGCCAGCAGCTCGACCGGGACAGGGATCCCTTATGGCTACACCTTC. It translates to CASSSTGTGIPYGYTF.

A single count supports this clone. The CDR3 loop is CASRSTGVYYGYTF. The CDR3 region has the DNA TGTGCCAGCAGATCAACAGGGGTGTACTATGGCTACACCTTC. The chain employs TRBV28 and TRBJ1-2, with TRBD1 identical over 7 bases. This CDR3 spans 14 amino acids. Unmatched junction bases numbered 7, after V lost 6 bases and J lost 3 bases. Germline-derived CDR1 and CDR2 are MDHEN and SYDVKM.

In regard to this clone: The sample holds other DNA sequences that translate to the same CDR3. The J gene is TRBJ2-3, the V gene TRBV7-9, with 7 bases aligning to TRBD1. CDR1 and CDR2 from the germline V gene are SEHNR and FQNEAQ (reference sequence). The CDR3 contains 16 residues. V shed 5 bases, J shed 2 bases, and the junction held 10 bases outside the gene matches. CDR3 coding DNA: TGTGCCAGCAGCCGAGGCGACAGGGATACCACAGATACGCAGTATTTT. Protein product: CASSRGDRDTTDTQYF. Variable domain in full (rest from reference TRBV7-9 and TRBJ2-3): DTGVSQNPRHKITKRGQNVTFRCDPISEHNRLYWYRQTLGQGPEFLTYFQNEAQLEKSRLLSDRFSAERPKGSFSTLEIQRTEQGDSAMYLCASSRGDRDTTDTQYFGPGTRLTVL.

The chain links TRBV27 to TRBJ2-3; D gene unclear. Germline-derived CDR1 and CDR2 are MNHEY and SMNVEV (reference sequence). The CDR3 contains 14 residues. V shed 2 bases and J shed 0 bases, with 6 bases lying between them. The chain's CDR3 is CASSLMSSTDTQYF. CDR3 DNA: TGTGCCAGCAGTTTAATGAGTAGCACAGATACGCAGTATTTT.

This sequence joins TRBV6-6 and TRBJ1-6; 7 positions match TRBD1. This CDR3 has 15 residues. Germline CDR1 is MNHNY and CDR2 is SVGAGI (reference sequence). V gave up 6 bases and J gave up 4 bases; unmatched junction bases: 6. DNA for the CDR3: TGTGCCAGCAGATCACCGGGACAGTATAATTCACCCCTCCACTTT. Its protein is CASRSPGQYNSPLHF.

Ten or more counts support this clone. The J gene is TRBJ2-7, the V gene TRBV7-9, with TRBD1 as a possible D gene (6 bases). The V end lost 3 bases, the J end lost 0 bases, and 9 bases lay between the germline ends. The CDR3 runs 14 residues. Germline V lookup: CDR1 SEHNR, CDR2 FQNEAQ (reference sequence). The CDR3 nucleotides are TGTGCCAGCAGCTTGCCGGGACACTCCTACGAGCAGTACTTC. This sequence encodes CASSLPGHSYEQYF.

This clone was recorded once. This rearrangement joins TRBV15 to TRBJ2-5, with 7 bases fitting TRBD2. Germline trimming cut 6 bases from V and 1 base from J; bases unmatched to any gene: 5. CDR3 size: 14 residues. Germline CDR1 LNHNV, CDR2 YYDKDF (reference sequence). The CDR3 spells CATRTRGVQETQYF. CDR3 nucleotides: TGTGCCACCAGGACACGGGGGGTCCAAGAGACCCAGTACTTC.